A single sample is the source of the 9 T cell receptor beta chains below, sequenced in a study of T-cell memory formation after mild COVID-19. TCRdb recomputed calls from the 5' RACE reads with MiXCR, one row per CDR3 protein. The sample holds 350,000 to 400,000 distinct CDR3 sequences, approximately 15% seen once. Sequenced: PBMCs or a T cell subset sorted from them (not recorded which). The receptors were sampled from a man aged 18 to 29 who had mild COVID-19 (a few samples of this study predate the infection). Cell type and time point are not known.

This clonotype was recorded many times. The CDR3 is CASSQELGSTDTQYF. In DNA, the CDR3 is TGCGCCAGCAGCCAGGAACTGGGCAGCACAGATACGCAGTATTTT. The J gene is TRBJ2-3, the V gene TRBV4-3; the D is unclear. V lost 3 bases, J lost 0 bases, and 10 bases lay in between. Germline CDR1 reads LGHNA; CDR2 reads YSLEER. CDR3 size: 15 residues.

This clonotype has a count of ten or more. This chain uses TRBV6-5 with TRBJ2-5; 10 bases are a match to TRBD2. V shed 3 bases and J 2 bases; nucleotides not matched to a gene: 6. The CDR3 loop spans 16 amino acids. Germline loops: CDR1 MNHEY, CDR2 SVGAGI. CDR3 nucleotides: TGTGCCAGCAGTTATCGGGCTAGCGGGGGTCAAGAGACCCAGTACTTC. This translates into CASSYRASGGQETQYF.

This clonotype was found a few times. The chain employs TRBV6-6 and TRBJ2-7; D may be TRBD1 or TRBD2 (5 bases each). CDR1 and CDR2 from the germline V gene are MNHNY and SVGAGI (reference sequence). V was pared by 7 bases and J by 5 bases, with 15 bases between. This CDR3 is 13 amino acids long. The CDR3 nucleotides read TGTGCCAGCAAGGGACGCTTTCCCCACGAGCAGTACGTC. Translating gives CASKGRFPHEQYV.

This clonotype has a handful of counts. The gene calls are TRBV7-2 and TRBJ2-7, with D possibly being TRBD1 (5 bases). Trimming removed 2 bases from V and 6 bases from J, with 14 bases in between. The CDR3 runs 14 residues. The germline CDR1 and CDR2 sequences are SGHTA and FQGNSA. CDR3 sequence (DNA): TGTGCCAGCAGCTTACGGGCAGGGCTCGGCGAGCAGTACTTC. Protein product: CASSLRAGLGEQYF.

This clonotype turned up a few times. This rearrangement joins TRBV6-5 to TRBJ1-5, with D possibly TRBD1 on 5 matching bases. The V gene lost 6 bases and the J gene lost 4 bases, with 13 bases spanning the gap. There are 14 residues in the CDR3. The V gene's germline CDR1 is MNHEY and CDR2 SVGAGI. CDR3: CASRKTARNQPQHF. The CDR3 DNA reads TGTGCCAGCAGGAAGACAGCTCGTAATCAGCCCCAGCATTTT.

The genes are TRBV20-1 and TRBJ2-3, with D possibly matching TRBD1 (5 bases). Looked up from germline, CDR1 is DFQATT and CDR2 is SNEGSKA (reference sequence). This CDR3 comprises 14 residues. Deletions cut 1 base from V and 4 bases from J, with 12 bases between. CDR3 sequence (DNA): TGCAGTGCTAGAGTAAGGGGATTGTCAGATACGCAGTATTTT. This encodes CSARVRGLSDTQYF.

V and J are TRBV7-9 and TRBJ1-3, with 8 nucleotides matching TRBD1. Germline V gene data show CDR1 as SEHNR and CDR2 as FQNEAQ (reference sequence). The CDR3 is 16 amino acids. V shed 5 bases, J shed 4 bases, and the junction held 10 bases outside the gene matches. The DNA of the CDR3 is TGTGCCAGCAGCCTTCGACAGGGGACGGTCGGAAACACCATATATTTT. As protein: CASSLRQGTVGNTIYF.

This clonotype was counted only a few times. V usage is TRBV5-1 and J usage is TRBJ2-1; 9 bases are a match to TRBD1. Germline trimming cut 3 bases from V and 6 bases from J; bases unmatched to any gene: 7. The CDR3 runs 15 residues. Germline CDR1 reads SGHRS; CDR2 reads YFSETQ. The CDR3 DNA reads as TGCGCCAGCAGCTCCCCGGGACAGGGTGCCAATGAGCAGTTCTTC. Translation gives CASSSPGQGANEQFF. Full variable domain (rest looked up from reference TRBV5-1 and TRBJ2-1): KAGVTQTPRYLIKTRGQQVTLSCSPISGHRSVSWYQQTPGQGLQFLFEYFSETQRNKGNFPGRFSGRQFSNSRSEMNVSTLELGDSALYLCASSSPGQGANEQFFGPGTRLTVL.

This clonotype was found many times. This chain links TRBV6-6 with TRBJ1-1; 7 bases agree with TRBD1. V gave up 3 bases and J gave up 4 bases; unmatched junction bases: 5. The CDR3 runs 14 residues. CDR1 is MNHNY and CDR2 is SVGAGI in the germline V gene (reference sequence). DNA of the CDR3: TGTGCCAGCAGTTATCAGGGGGGAGGCACTGAAGCTTTCTTT. This encodes CASSYQGGGTEAFF.